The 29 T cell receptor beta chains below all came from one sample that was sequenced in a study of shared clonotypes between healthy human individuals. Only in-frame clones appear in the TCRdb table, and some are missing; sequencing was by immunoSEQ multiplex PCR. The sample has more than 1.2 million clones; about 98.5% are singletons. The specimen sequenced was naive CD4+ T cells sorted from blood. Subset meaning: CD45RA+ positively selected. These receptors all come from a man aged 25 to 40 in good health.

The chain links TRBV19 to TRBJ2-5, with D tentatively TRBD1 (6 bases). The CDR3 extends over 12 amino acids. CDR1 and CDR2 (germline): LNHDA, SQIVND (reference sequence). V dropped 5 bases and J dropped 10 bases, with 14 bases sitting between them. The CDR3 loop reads CASSANRESQYF. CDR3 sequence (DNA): TGTGCCAGTAGTGCCAACAGGGAAAGCCAGTACTTC.

As DNA, the CDR3 is TGTGCCAGTAGTACACAGGGAGGCGAGGGAGTGACCCAGTACTTC. Protein product: CASSTQGGEGVTQYF. This sequence joins TRBV19 and TRBJ2-5; D may match TRBD1 or TRBD2 (6 bases each). Per germline, CDR1 LNHDA and CDR2 SQIVND (reference sequence). The germline V and J ends were trimmed by 4 bases and 7 bases, with 19 bases remaining between them. The CDR3 sequence is 15 residues long.

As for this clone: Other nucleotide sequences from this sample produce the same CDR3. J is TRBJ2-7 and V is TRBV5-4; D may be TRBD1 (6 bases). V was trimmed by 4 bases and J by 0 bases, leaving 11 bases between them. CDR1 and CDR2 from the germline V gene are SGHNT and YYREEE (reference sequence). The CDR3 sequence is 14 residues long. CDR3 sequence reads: CASSLTGSSYEQYF. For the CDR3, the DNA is TGTGCCAGCAGCCTGACAGGATCCTCCTACGAGCAGTACTTC.

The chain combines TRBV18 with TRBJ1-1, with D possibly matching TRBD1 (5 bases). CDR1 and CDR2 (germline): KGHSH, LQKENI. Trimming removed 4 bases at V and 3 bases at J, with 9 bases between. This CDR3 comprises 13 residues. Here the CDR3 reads CASSQGIDTEAFF. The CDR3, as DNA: TGTGCCAGCTCACAGGGGATCGACACTGAAGCTTTCTTT.

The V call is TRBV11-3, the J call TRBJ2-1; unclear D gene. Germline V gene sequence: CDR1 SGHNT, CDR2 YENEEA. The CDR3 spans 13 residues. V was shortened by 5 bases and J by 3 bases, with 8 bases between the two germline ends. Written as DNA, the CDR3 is TGTGCCAGCAGCCAGGAGATCTACAATGAGCAGTTCTTC. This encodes CASSQEIYNEQFF.

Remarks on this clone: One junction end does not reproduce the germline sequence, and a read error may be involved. The CDR3 sequence is CASSLVSSGGTDTQYF. The CDR3 coding sequence is TGTGCCAGCAGCTTAGTATCTAGCGGGGGGACAGATACGCAGTACTTT. The chain uses TRBV7-6 and TRBJ2-3, with 11 bases aligning to TRBD2. Germline V gene lookup returns CDR1 SGHVS and CDR2 FNYEAQ. CDR3 length: 16 amino acids.

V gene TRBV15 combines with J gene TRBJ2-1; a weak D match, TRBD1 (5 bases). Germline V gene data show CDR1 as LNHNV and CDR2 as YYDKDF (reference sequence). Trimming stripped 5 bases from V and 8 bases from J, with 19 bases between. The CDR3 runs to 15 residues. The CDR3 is CATSPDRVSRYEQFF. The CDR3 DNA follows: TGTGCCACCAGCCCTGACAGAGTTTCGAGATATGAGCAGTTCTTC.

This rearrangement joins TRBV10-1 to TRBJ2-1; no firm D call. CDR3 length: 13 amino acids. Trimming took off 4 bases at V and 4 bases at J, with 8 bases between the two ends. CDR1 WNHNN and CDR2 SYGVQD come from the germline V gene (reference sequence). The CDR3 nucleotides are TGCGCCAGCAGTGGCACTCTTTACAATGAGCAGTTCTTC. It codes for CASSGTLYNEQFF.

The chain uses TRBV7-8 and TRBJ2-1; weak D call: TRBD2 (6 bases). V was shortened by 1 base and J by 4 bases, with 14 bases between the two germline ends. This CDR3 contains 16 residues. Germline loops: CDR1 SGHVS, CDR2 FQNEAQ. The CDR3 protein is CASSLEDWRVYNEQFF. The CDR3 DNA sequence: TGTGCCAGCAGCTTAGAGGACTGGAGGGTATACAATGAGCAGTTCTTC.

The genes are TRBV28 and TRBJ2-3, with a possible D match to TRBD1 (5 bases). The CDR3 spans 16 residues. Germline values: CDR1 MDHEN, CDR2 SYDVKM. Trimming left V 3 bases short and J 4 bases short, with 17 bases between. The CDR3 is CASSFPGAGKADTQYF. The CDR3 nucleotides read TGTGCCAGCAGTTTCCCTGGGGCAGGGAAGGCAGATACGCAGTATTTT.

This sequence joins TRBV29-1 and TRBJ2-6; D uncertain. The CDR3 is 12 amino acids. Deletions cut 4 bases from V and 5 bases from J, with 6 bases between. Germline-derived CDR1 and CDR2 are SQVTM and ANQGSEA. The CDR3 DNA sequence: TGCAGCGTTGTTTTTCGGGCCAACGTCCTGACTTTC. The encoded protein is CSVVFRANVLTF.

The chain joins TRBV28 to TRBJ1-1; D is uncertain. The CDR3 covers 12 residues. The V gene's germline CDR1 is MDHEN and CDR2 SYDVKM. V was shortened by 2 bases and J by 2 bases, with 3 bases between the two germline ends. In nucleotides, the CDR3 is TGTGCCAGCAGTTTAATAAACACTGAAGCTTTCTTT. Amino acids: CASSLINTEAFF.

The DNA for the CDR3 is TGTGCCAGCTCACAGACCGGGACTAGCGGGAGCTCCTACAATGAGCAGTTCTTC. Translated: CASSQTGTSGSSYNEQFF. V is TRBV18 and J is TRBJ2-1; 14 nucleotides align to TRBD2. The CDR3 contains 18 residues. CDR1 KGHSH and CDR2 LQKENI come from the germline V gene. Trimming removed 4 bases from V and 0 bases from J; junction bases left unmatched: 5.

The CDR3 protein is CASSRGNAGGTDTQYF. The DNA for the CDR3 is TGTGCCAGCAGCCGCGGCAACGCAGGGGGTACAGATACGCAGTATTTT. V is TRBV5-5 and J is TRBJ2-3, with 7 bases aligning to TRBD1. The germline gives CDR1 SGHKS, CDR2 YYEKEE (reference sequence). The CDR3 consists of 16 residues. J lost 3 bases, V lost 4 bases, and 11 bases had no gene match.

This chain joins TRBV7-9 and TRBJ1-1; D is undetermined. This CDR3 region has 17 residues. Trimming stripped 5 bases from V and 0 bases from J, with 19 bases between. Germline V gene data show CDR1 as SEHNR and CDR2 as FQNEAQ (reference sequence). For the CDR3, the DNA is TGTGCCAGCAGCGACGTAATTTTTTCGAGGTTGAACACTGAAGCTTTCTTT. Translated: CASSDVIFSRLNTEAFF.

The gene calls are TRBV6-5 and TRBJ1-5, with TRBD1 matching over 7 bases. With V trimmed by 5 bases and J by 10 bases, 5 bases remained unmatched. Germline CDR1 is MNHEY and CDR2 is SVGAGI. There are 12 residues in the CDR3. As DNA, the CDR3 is TGTGCCAGCAGTGACAGGGATCGTCCCCAGCATTTT. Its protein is CASSDRDRPQHF.

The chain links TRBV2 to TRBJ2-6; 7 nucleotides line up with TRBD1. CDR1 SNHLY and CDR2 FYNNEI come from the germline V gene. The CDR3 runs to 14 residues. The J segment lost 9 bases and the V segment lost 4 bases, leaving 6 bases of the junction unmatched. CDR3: CASSARQGSNVLTF. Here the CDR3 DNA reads TGTGCCAGCAGTGCTAGACAGGGTAGCAACGTCCTGACTTTC.

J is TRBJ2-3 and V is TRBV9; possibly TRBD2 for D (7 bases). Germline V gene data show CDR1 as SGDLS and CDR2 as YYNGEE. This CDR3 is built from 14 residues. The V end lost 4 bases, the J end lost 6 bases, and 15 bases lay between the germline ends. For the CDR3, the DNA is TGTGCCAGCAGCCCAGAGGGAGGGGGGGATACGCAGTATTTT. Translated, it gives CASSPEGGGDTQYF.

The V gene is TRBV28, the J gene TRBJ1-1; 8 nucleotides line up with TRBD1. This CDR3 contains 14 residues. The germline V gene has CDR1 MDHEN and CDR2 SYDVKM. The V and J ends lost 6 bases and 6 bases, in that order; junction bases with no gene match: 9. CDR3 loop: CASSLYTGGAEAFF. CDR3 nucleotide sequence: TGTGCCAGCAGCCTCTATACAGGGGGGGCTGAAGCTTTCTTT.

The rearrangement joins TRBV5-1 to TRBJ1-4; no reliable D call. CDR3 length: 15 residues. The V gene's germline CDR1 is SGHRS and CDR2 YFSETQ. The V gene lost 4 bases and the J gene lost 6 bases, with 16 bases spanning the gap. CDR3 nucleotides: TGCGCCAGCAGCGCACGAGGCCGCGGAGATGAAAAACTGTTTTTT. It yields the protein CASSARGRGDEKLFF.

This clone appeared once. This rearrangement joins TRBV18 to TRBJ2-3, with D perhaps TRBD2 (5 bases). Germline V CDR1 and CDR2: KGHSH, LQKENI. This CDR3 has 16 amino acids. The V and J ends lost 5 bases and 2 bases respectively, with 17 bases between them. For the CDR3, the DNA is TGTGCCAGCTCAACGGGGTGGATCTCACACACAGATACGCAGTATTTT. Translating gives CASSTGWISHTDTQYF. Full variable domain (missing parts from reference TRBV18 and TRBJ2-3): NAGVMQNPRHLVRRRGQEARLRCSPMKGHSHVYWYRQLPEEGLKFMVYLQKENIIDESGMPKERFSAEFPKEGPSILRIQQVVRGDSAAYFCASSTGWISHTDTQYFGPGTRLTVL.

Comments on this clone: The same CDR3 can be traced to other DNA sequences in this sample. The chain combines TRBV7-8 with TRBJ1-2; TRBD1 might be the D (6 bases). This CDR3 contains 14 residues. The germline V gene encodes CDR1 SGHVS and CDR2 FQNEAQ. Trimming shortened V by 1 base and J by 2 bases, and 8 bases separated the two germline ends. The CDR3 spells CASSLDDRNYGYTF. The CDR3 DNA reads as TGTGCCAGCAGCTTAGACGACAGGAACTATGGCTACACCTTC. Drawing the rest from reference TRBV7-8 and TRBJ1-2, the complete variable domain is GAGVSQSPRYKVAKRGQDVALRCDPISGHVSLFWYQQALGQGPEFLTYFQNEAQLDKSGLPSDRFFAERPEGSVSTLKIQRTQQEDSAVYLCASSLDDRNYGYTFGSGTRLTVV.

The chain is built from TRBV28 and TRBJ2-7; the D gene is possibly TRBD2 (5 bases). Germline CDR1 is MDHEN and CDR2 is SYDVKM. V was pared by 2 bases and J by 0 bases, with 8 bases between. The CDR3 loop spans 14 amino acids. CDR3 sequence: CASSLLAASYEQYF. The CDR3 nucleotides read TGTGCCAGCAGTTTACTAGCAGCCTCCTACGAGCAGTACTTC. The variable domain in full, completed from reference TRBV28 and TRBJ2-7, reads DVKVTQSSRYLVKRTGEKVFLECVQDMDHENMFWYRQDPGLGLRLIYFSYDVKMKEKGDIPEGYSVSREKKERFSLILESASTNQTSMYLCASSLLAASYEQYFGPGTRLTVT.

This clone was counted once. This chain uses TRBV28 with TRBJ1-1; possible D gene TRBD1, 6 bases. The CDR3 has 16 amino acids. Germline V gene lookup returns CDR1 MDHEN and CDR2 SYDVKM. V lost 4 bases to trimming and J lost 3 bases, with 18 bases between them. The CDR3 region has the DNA TGTGCCAGCAGTTCTGTCCCTGAGGGGGAGGACACTGAAGCTTTCTTT. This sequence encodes CASSSVPEGEDTEAFF.

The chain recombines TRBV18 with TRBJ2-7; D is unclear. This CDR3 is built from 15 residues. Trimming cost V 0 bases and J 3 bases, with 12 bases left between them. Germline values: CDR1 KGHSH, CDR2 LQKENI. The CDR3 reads CASSPPVAQNYEQYF. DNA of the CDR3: TGTGCCAGCTCACCACCGGTTGCACAGAACTACGAGCAGTACTTC.

The CDR3 sequence is CASQRNPGDTQYF. As DNA, the CDR3 is TGTGCCAGCCAGAGGAATCCGGGAGATACGCAGTATTTT. J is TRBJ2-3 and V is TRBV7-3; D remains ambiguous. Germline lookup yields CDR1 SGHTA and CDR2 FQGTGA. The ends were cut back, 8 bases at V and 5 bases at J, with 14 bases in the middle. The length of the CDR3 is 13 residues.

CDR3 bases: TGTGCCAGCAGCACGGAAGGGGTAAGCTCCTACGAGCAGTACTTC. Its translation is CASSTEGVSSYEQYF. The chain uses TRBV7-9 and TRBJ2-7, with TRBD1 as a possible D gene (5 bases). The germline V gene encodes CDR1 SEHNR and CDR2 FQNEAQ (reference sequence). Trimming took 5 bases from V and 0 from J, leaving 14 bases between them. The CDR3 extends over 15 amino acids.

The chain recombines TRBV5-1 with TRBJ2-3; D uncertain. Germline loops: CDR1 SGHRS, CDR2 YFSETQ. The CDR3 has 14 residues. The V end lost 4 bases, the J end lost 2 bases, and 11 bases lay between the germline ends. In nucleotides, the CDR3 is TGCGCCAGCAGCGCAGGAGATAACACAGATACGCAGTATTTT. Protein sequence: CASSAGDNTDTQYF.

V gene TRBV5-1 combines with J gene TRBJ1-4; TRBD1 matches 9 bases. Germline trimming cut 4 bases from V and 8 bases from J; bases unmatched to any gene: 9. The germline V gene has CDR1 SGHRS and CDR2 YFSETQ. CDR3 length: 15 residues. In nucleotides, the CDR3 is TGCGCCAGCAGCGCCAGACAGGGGGAAAGAGAAAAACTGTTTTTT. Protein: CASSARQGEREKLFF.